Each of the 21 T cell receptor beta chains below was sequenced from the same sample in a study of control samples from healthy donors and cancer patients (dated by TCRdb to 2018 to 2021). Libraries were built with the immunoSEQ multiplex PCR assay. TCRdb provides this immuneACCESS table in a form limited to in-frame rearrangements. Some clones are lacking; in checked studies, under half of them reflect an unresolved V gene, and why the rest are absent is not known. The sample table holds about 80,000 clones, of which 84% were seen once. Of the sample, 9.5% to 13% falls within the top ten clones. Sequenced sample: PBMCs. The receptors originated from a man aged 55-75 years with head and neck cancer.

The J gene is TRBJ1-3, the V gene TRBV7-9, with D possibly matching TRBD1 (5 bases). Germline values: CDR1 SEHNR, CDR2 FQNEAQ (reference sequence). This CDR3 is 15 amino acids long. V lost 11 bases and J 0 bases, leaving 17 bases between the germline ends. The CDR3 spells CAGSSGGSSGNTIYF. In DNA form, the CDR3 reads TGTGCCGGTTCAAGCGGGGGGAGCTCTGGAAACACCATATATTTT.

The chain carries TRBV19 and TRBJ2-7; TRBD1 agrees at 8 bases. V lost 6 bases, J lost 4 bases, and 5 bases stayed unmatched. The CDR3 length is 13 residues. The germline gives CDR1 LNHDA, CDR2 SQIVND (reference sequence). The CDR3 reads CASSRDRSYEQYF. As DNA, the CDR3 is TGTGCCAGTAGCCGGGACAGGAGTTACGAGCAGTACTTC.

The genes are TRBV5-6 and TRBJ2-2; no definite D call. This CDR3 has 12 amino acids. Trimming pared 2 bases from V and 5 bases from J, leaving 4 bases between. Germline V gene sequence: CDR1 SGHDT, CDR2 YYEEEE. The CDR3 loop reads CASSFGTGELFF. The CDR3 nucleotides are TGTGCCAGCAGCTTCGGGACCGGGGAGCTGTTTTTT.

The rearrangement joins TRBV5-4 to TRBJ1-6; a weak D match, TRBD1 (5 bases). The CDR3 loop spans 15 amino acids. The V and J ends lost 4 bases and 7 bases respectively, with 15 bases between them. Germline V lookup: CDR1 SGHNT, CDR2 YYREEE (reference sequence). The CDR3 here is CASSRGGGGNSPLHF. The CDR3 coding sequence is TGTGCCAGCAGCCGTGGCGGGGGAGGAAATTCACCCCTCCACTTT.

This sequence joins TRBV5-5 and TRBJ2-5, with a possible D match to TRBD2 (6 bases). The CDR3 totals 15 residues. Germline V gene sequence: CDR1 SGHKS, CDR2 YYEKEE (reference sequence). V was pared by 0 bases and J by 13 bases, with 22 bases between. CDR3 residues: CASSLAGGFQERGYF. CDR3 DNA sequence: TGTGCCAGCAGCTTGGCCGGAGGGTTCCAAGAGAGAGGGTACTTC.

The chain links TRBV6-5 to TRBJ2-5; no definite D call. The germline CDR1 and CDR2 sequences are MNHEY and SVGAGI. Trimming took 6 bases from V and 2 from J, leaving 10 bases between them. This CDR3 is built from 13 residues. The CDR3 is CASRNPEQETQYF. DNA for the CDR3: TGTGCCAGCAGAAATCCGGAGCAAGAGACCCAGTACTTC.

The chain links TRBV11-2 to TRBJ2-2; D is uncertain. The V and J ends lost 5 bases and 7 bases respectively, with 11 bases between them. Looked up from germline, CDR1 is SGHAT and CDR2 is FQNNGV. The CDR3 totals 13 residues. In DNA form, the CDR3 reads TGTGCCAGCAGCCCGCCGCTGAGCGGGGAGCTGTTTTTT. Its translation: CASSPPLSGELFF.

This chain uses TRBV21-1 with TRBJ1-5. TRBV21-1 is a documented pseudogene. This CDR3 has 18 amino acids. CDR3 in amino acids: CASSKFRQETSRRSPQHF. CDR3 nucleotide sequence: TGTGCCAGCAGCAAGTTTAGGCAGGAGACCTCCAGGAGGAGCCCCCAGCATTTT.

The rearrangement joins TRBV27 to TRBJ2-1, with TRBD2 matching over 11 bases. Germline CDR1 is MNHEY and CDR2 is SMNVEV (reference sequence). The CDR3 extends over 15 amino acids. V lost 6 bases, J lost 2 bases, and 3 bases stayed unmatched. CDR3 in amino acids: CASSQLAGAYNEQFF. CDR3 sequence (DNA): TGTGCCAGCAGCCAACTAGCGGGAGCCTACAATGAGCAGTTCTTC.

This clone has only one observation. V is TRBV15 and J is TRBJ2-1; D not certain. V was pared by 2 bases and J by 5 bases, with 19 bases between. There are 17 residues in the CDR3. CDR1 and CDR2 from the germline V gene are LNHNV and YYDKDF (reference sequence). CDR3 in amino acids: CATSRRISSLLNNEQFF. DNA for the CDR3: TGTGCCACCAGCAGACGAATATCCTCCCTACTGAACAATGAGCAGTTCTTC.

The chain couples TRBV7-8 to TRBJ2-7; 9 nucleotides match TRBD1. CDR1 is SGHVS, CDR2 FQNEAQ, per germline. The CDR3 extends over 15 amino acids. V lost 1 base, J lost 9 bases, and 10 bases stayed unmatched. CDR3 amino acids: CASSLVGDRDFVQYF. The CDR3 DNA follows: TGTGCCAGCAGCTTAGTAGGGGACAGGGATTTCGTGCAGTACTTC.

Only one count was recorded for this clone. V usage is TRBV12-3 or TRBV12-4 and J usage is TRBJ2-3; TRBD1 might be the D (6 bases). The V end was cut by 8 bases, the J end by 4 bases, with 13 bases between. This CDR3 comprises 13 residues. DNA of the CDR3: TGTGCCAGCCAGTTTAGGGGGTCAGATACGCAGTATTTT. Amino acids: CASQFRGSDTQYF.

The chain carries TRBV15 and TRBJ2-3; 9 nucleotides align to TRBD2. J was trimmed by 6 bases and V by 8 bases; bases with no gene match: 6. Germline CDR1 and CDR2: LNHNV and YYDKDF (reference sequence). The CDR3 extends over 13 amino acids. CDR3 nucleotide sequence: TGTGCCACCCAGGGACTAGCAGGTGATACGCAGTATTTT. Its translation: CATQGLAGDTQYF. The full variable domain, its missing parts supplied by reference TRBV15 and TRBJ2-3, is DAMVIQNPRYQVTQFGKPVTLSCSQTLNHNVMYWYQQKSSQAPKLLFHYYDKDFNNEADTPDNFQSRRPNTSFCFLDIRSPGLGDTAMYLCATQGLAGDTQYFGPGTRLTVL.

This clone has only one observation. This sequence joins TRBV6-5 and TRBJ2-3; a weak D match, TRBD1 (6 bases). The V and J ends lost 2 bases and 4 bases respectively, with 10 bases between them. The V gene's germline CDR1 is MNHEY and CDR2 SVGAGI. CDR3 length: 14 amino acids. Written as DNA, the CDR3 is TGTGCCAGCAGTTACGGGGGCGGCGCAGATACGCAGTATTTT. Its translation is CASSYGGGADTQYF.

The chain couples TRBV19 to TRBJ2-2; TRBD2 aligns across 15 bases. The CDR3 has 19 amino acids. The germline V gene encodes CDR1 LNHDA and CDR2 SQIVND (reference sequence). Germline trimming cut 3 bases from V and 4 bases from J; bases unmatched to any gene: 9. The DNA for the CDR3 is TGTGCCAGTAGTATCACCGGACTAGCGGGAGGGCCGGGCACCGGGGAGCTGTTTTTT. Its translation: CASSITGLAGGPGTGELFF.

The chain recombines TRBV28 with TRBJ2-1; 12 bases fit TRBD2. The ends lost 5 bases at V and 3 bases at J; junction bases unmatched: 2. Germline V gives CDR1 MDHEN, CDR2 SYDVKM. The CDR3 covers 15 residues. The DNA of the CDR3 is TGTGCCAGCAGTGTGACTAGCGGGGGCTACAATGAGCAGTTCTTC. It translates to CASSVTSGGYNEQFF.

J is TRBJ1-6 and V is TRBV6-5; 7 bases fit TRBD1. The CDR3 length is 16 residues. Trimming removed 2 bases from V and 4 bases from J; junction bases left unmatched: 5. CDR1 MNHEY and CDR2 SVGAGI come from the germline V gene. The CDR3 sequence is CASSYGTEVYNSPLHF. In DNA form, the CDR3 reads TGTGCCAGCAGTTACGGGACAGAAGTGTATAATTCACCCCTCCACTTT.

The rearrangement links TRBV6-5 to TRBJ1-5, with TRBD1 as a possible D gene (5 bases). V lost 2 bases, J lost 7 bases, and 12 bases lay in between. Germline CDR1 is MNHEY and CDR2 is SVGAGI. This CDR3 spans 14 amino acids. CDR3 sequence: CASSYGQGGQPQHF. The CDR3 DNA reads as TGTGCCAGCAGTTACGGGCAGGGCGGGCAGCCCCAGCATTTT.

V gene TRBV28 combines with J gene TRBJ1-3; no clear D. V gave up 7 bases and J gave up 0 bases, with 4 bases separating them. The V gene's germline CDR1 is MDHEN and CDR2 SYDVKM. This CDR3 spans 12 amino acids. In DNA, the CDR3 is TGTGCCAGCATGGGCTCTGGAAACACCATATATTTT. This sequence encodes CASMGSGNTIYF.

This sequence joins TRBV2 and TRBJ1-5; 7 bases agree with TRBD1. V shed 6 bases and J 9 bases; nucleotides not matched to a gene: 14. CDR3 length: 15 amino acids. Germline CDR1 and CDR2: SNHLY and FYNNEI. In nucleotides, the CDR3 is TGTGCCAGCAGAAAGGGGGCAGGGTGGGGTTGGCCCCAGCATTTT. It is translated as CASRKGAGWGWPQHF.

This sequence joins TRBV10-3 and TRBJ1-5; D gene unclear. CDR3 length: 12 residues. Per the germline V gene, CDR1 is ENHRY and CDR2 is SYGVKD. With 4 bases removed from V and 6 bases from J, the gap between germline ends came to 7 bases. Here the CDR3 reads CAISAGLQPQHF. DNA of the CDR3: TGTGCCATCAGTGCGGGCCTTCAGCCCCAGCATTTT.